Listed here are 11 T cell receptor beta chains from one sample, sequenced in a study of blood T cell repertoires in COVID-19. Produced via immunoSEQ multiplex PCR; TCRdb's table is partial and in-frame only. The profile covers about 98,000 clones, with approximately 80% appearing a single time and around 4.5% taken by the ten largest. The source material was peripheral blood. All receptors derive from a human donor in a cohort sampled during active COVID-19.

This chain uses TRBV7-2 with TRBJ2-3; the match to TRBD2 covers 10 bases. Germline lookup yields CDR1 SGHTA and CDR2 FQGNSA. V lost 1 base and J lost 0; bases outside the gene matches: 10. This CDR3 is built from 19 residues. CDR3 coding DNA: TGTGCCAGCAGCTTAGTAATAGGTTCTAGCGGGAGTAGCACAGATACGCAGTATTTT. This sequence encodes CASSLVIGSSGSSTDTQYF.

Only one count was recorded for this clone. This sequence joins TRBV5-6 and TRBJ2-1; no definite D call. CDR1 and CDR2 from the germline V gene are SGHDT and YYEEEE. Trimming pared 0 bases from V and 4 bases from J, leaving 5 bases between. This CDR3 spans 13 amino acids. CDR3 sequence: CASSLGQYNEQFF. DNA of the CDR3: TGTGCCAGCAGCTTGGGGCAGTACAATGAGCAGTTCTTC.

The chain recombines TRBV23-1 with TRBJ1-1; 10 positions agree with TRBD1. TRBV23-1 has ORF status, its function being uncertain. The CDR3 is 15 amino acids. The V segment lost 2 bases and the J segment 0 bases; nucleotides outside the gene matches: 0. The CDR3: CASSQDRGLNTEAFF. The CDR3 DNA reads as TGCGCCAGCAGTCAAGACAGGGGGCTGAACACTGAAGCTTTCTTT.

V is TRBV5-1 and J is TRBJ2-4; TRBD1 matches at 8 bases. With V trimmed by 4 bases and J by 0 bases, 6 bases remained unmatched. The germline gives CDR1 SGHRS, CDR2 YFSETQ. The CDR3 is made up of 16 amino acids. CDR3 region: CASSPGQELAKNIQYF. For the CDR3, the DNA is TGCGCCAGCAGCCCGGGACAGGAGTTAGCCAAAAACATTCAGTACTTC.

The V and J genes are TRBV5-5 and TRBJ2-1, with D possibly being TRBD1 (5 bases). Between the trimmed V and J ends, which lost 2 bases and 10 bases, there was a span of 16 bases. This CDR3 comprises 14 residues. Looked up from germline, CDR1 is SGHKS and CDR2 is YYEKEE (reference sequence). The CDR3 coding sequence is TGTGCCAGCAGCTTCTTTGGGGCCCAGGAGGAGCAGTTCTTC. Protein sequence: CASSFFGAQEEQFF.

Written as DNA, the CDR3 is TGTGCCAGCAGCTTAACTAGCGGGGATTACAATGAGCAGTTCTTC. Residues: CASSLTSGDYNEQFF. The chain couples TRBV6-2 or TRBV6-3 to TRBJ2-1; 10 positions match TRBD2. This CDR3 is built from 15 residues. The germline V gene has CDR1 MNHEY and CDR2 SVGEGT. V gave up 6 bases and J gave up 4 bases; unmatched junction bases: 6.

The chain carries TRBV7-2 and TRBJ2-3, with 9 bases aligning to TRBD2. V was pared by 3 bases and J by 6 bases, with 13 bases of the junction left unmatched. Per germline, CDR1 SGHTA and CDR2 FQGNSA. The CDR3 runs to 17 residues. In DNA form, the CDR3 reads TGTGCCAGCAGCTTTACCGACGTGCTAGCGGGGTGGGATACGCAGTATTTT. It specifies CASSFTDVLAGWDTQYF.

This chain links TRBV7-2 with TRBJ2-7; weak D call: TRBD2 (6 bases). The CDR3 covers 13 residues. In germline, CDR1 is SGHTA, CDR2 FQGNSA. The V gene lost 2 bases and the J gene lost 7 bases, with 12 bases spanning the gap. DNA for the CDR3: TGTGCCAGCAGCTTAATCGTTCGGGAGGAGCAGTACTTC. Encoded protein: CASSLIVREEQYF.

In DNA, the CDR3 is TGTGCCAGCAGCCAAGGGGGAGGATTTAGCAATCAGCCCCAGCATTTT. Its protein product is CASSQGGGFSNQPQHF. The V gene is TRBV3-1 (or the pseudogene TRBV3-2), the J gene TRBJ1-5; D is uncertain. V was cut by 1 base and J by 0 bases, with 10 bases left in between. The CDR3 is 16 residues long. Germline V CDR1 and CDR2: LGHDT, YNNKEL (reference sequence).

The V call is TRBV6-5, the J call TRBJ2-7; 7 bases are a match to TRBD1. The CDR3 has 13 amino acids. The germline V gene has CDR1 MNHEY and CDR2 SVGAGI. J lost 7 bases, V lost 6 bases, and 9 bases had no gene match. DNA for the CDR3: TGTGCCAGCAGCGGCCTACAGGGGCAAGAGCAGTACTTC. Amino acids: CASSGLQGQEQYF.

The gene calls are TRBV5-1 and TRBJ2-3; 8 nucleotides match TRBD2. Germline values: CDR1 SGHRS, CDR2 YFSETQ. The CDR3 covers 15 residues. J gave up 1 base and V 0 bases, and 1 base lay outside the gene matches. CDR3 protein: CASSLVSGGTDTQYF. In DNA form, the CDR3 reads TGCGCCAGCAGCTTGGTTAGCGGGGGCACAGATACGCAGTATTTT.